The table lists the clone carrying this T cell receptor (beta chain) with a count of one. The TCR beta repertoire was assessed by survey-level immunoSEQ sequencing. This table comes from immunoSEQ multiplex PCR, and its TCRdb copy is limited to in-frame clones, with some not included. This repertoire shows 60,000 to 85,000 clones, about 93% found once; its top ten account for 3.5% to 5.5%. Looked up from germline, CDR1 is LGHNA and CDR2 is YNFKEQ. This CDR3 comprises 15 residues. V lost 4 bases and J 6 bases, leaving 16 bases between the germline ends. The chain links TRBV4-2 to TRBJ2-1; no firm D call. The TCR sequence derives from a man aged 35 to 55 with rheumatoid arthritis. Sequencing used PBMCs. DNA for the CDR3: TGTGCCAGCAGCCCCCCCGGTGCGGTGGGCAATGAGCAGTTCTTC. Encoded protein: CASSPPGAVGNEQFF.